The text below deals with one TCR beta chain. The antigen remains undetermined. These data come from a study of shared clonotypes between healthy human individuals. Study in general: Sampling drew on donors who were two women and a few men aged 18 to 49.

Execution of the assay was at deep level. Sorted-subset replicate PCR reactions were performed with 150 to 200 ng DNA, corresponding to tens of thousands of T cell genomes. Libraries were prepared by immunoSEQ multiplex PCR; TCRdb keeps only in-frame clonotypes and omits some of them. This sample carries millions of clones, about 92% of them seen once, and the ten largest clones take around 1.7%. Study-wide results and caveats: Sequencing of the sorted subsets was shown by rarefaction to be incomplete despite large depth.

Naive-designated CD8 cells lacked CD45RO, were positively enriched for CCR7, and omitted terminally differentiated effector memory CD45RA+ cells. The V end lost 4 bases, the J end lost 5 bases, and 12 bases lay between the germline ends. The CDR3 spans 14 residues. Per the germline V gene, CDR1 is MNHEY and CDR2 is SVGAGI. The sample consisted of naive CD8+ T cells from PBMCs. The rearrangement uses TRBV6-5 and TRBJ2-1; tentative D call: TRBD1 (6 bases). This receptor was obtained from a man aged 18 to 29 in good health. Some clones in this sample may be carry-over from other donors' samples. Written as DNA, the CDR3 is TGTGCCAGCAGTTTCGCAGGGGCTAACAATGAGCAGTTCTTC. This codes for CASSFAGANNEQFF.